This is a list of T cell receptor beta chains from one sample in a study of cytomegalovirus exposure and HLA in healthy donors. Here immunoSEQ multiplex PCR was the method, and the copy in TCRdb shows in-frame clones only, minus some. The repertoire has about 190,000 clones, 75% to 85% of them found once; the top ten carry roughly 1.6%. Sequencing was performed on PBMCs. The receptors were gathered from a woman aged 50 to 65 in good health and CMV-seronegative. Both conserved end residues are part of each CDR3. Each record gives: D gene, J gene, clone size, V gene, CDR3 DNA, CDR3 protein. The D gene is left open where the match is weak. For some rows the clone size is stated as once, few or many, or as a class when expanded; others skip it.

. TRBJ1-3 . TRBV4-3 TGCGCCAGCAGCCAAGATACGGGCTCTGGAAACACCATATATTTT CASSQDTGSGNTIYF
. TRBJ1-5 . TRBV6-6 TGTGCCAGCAGTTACACGGGGAGGCATCAGCCCCAGCATTTT CASSYTGRHQPQHF
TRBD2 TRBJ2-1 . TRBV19 TGTGCCAGTAGTATGGCCAGCGGGAGTACGAATGAGCAGTTCTTC CASSMASGSTNEQFF
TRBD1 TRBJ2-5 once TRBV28 TGTGCCAGCAGTACCCGGGACAGGGTGTGGGCAGAGACCCAGTACTTC CASSTRDRVWAETQYF
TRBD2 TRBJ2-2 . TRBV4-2 TGTGCCAGCAGCCAACAGACTAGCGGGAGGGCCGGGGAGCTGTTTTTT CASSQQTSGRAGELFF
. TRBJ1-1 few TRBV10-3 TGTGCCATCAGTGGGAGGCAGGAACTGAACACTGAAGCTTTCTTT CAISGRQELNTEAFF
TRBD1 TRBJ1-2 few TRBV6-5 TGTGCCAGCAGTGCTCCGGGACAGGGGGCGCCTGGCTACACCTTC CASSAPGQGAPGYTF
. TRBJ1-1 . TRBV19 TGTGCCAGTATTAACGGGGGACGTGGTCCTGAAGCTTTCTTT CASINGGRGPEAFF
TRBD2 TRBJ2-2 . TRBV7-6 TGTGCCAGCAGCTTGACTAGCGGGGGGGCCGGGGAGCTGTTTTTT CASSLTSGGAGELFF
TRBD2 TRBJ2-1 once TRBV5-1 TGCGCCAGCAGCCCGGGACTAGCGGGACCCAGCTCCTACAATGAGCAGTTCTTC CASSPGLAGPSSYNEQFF
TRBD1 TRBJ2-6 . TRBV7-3 TGTGCCAGCAGCACCCGACAGGGTGGGGCCAACGTCCTGACTTTC CASSTRQGGANVLTF
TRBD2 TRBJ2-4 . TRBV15 TGTGCCACCAGCAGAGGGGTAGCGGGGGGCAAAAACATTCAGTACTTC CATSRGVAGGKNIQYF
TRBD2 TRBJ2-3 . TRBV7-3 TGTGCCAGCAGCCCCTGGGGTAGCGGGTCCACAGATACGCAGTATTTT CASSPWGSGSTDTQYF
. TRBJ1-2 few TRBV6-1 TGTGCCAGCAGTGAAACAGGGCCTTATGGCTACACCTTC CASSETGPYGYTF
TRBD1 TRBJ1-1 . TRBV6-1 TGTGCCAGCAGTGATAGACAGGGTATCGGGAAGAACACTGAAGCTTTCTTT CASSDRQGIGKNTEAFF
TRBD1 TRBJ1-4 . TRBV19 TGTGCCAGTAGTATTGGACAGGGTTATGAAAAACTGTTTTTT CASSIGQGYEKLFF
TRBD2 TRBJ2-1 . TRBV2 TGTGCCAGCAGTGAAAAAACTAGCGGTAAGAATGAGCAGTTCTTC CASSEKTSGKNEQFF
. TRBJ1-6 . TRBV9 TGTGCCAGCAGTGCAACAAGGGGCACTCCTCGAGATTCACCCCTCCACTTT CASSATRGTPRDSPLHF
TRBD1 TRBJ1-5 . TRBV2 TGTGCCAGCGGTCCGGGACAGGGGTTTGTTCAGCCCCAGCATTTT CASGPGQGFVQPQHF
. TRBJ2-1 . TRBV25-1 TGTGCCAGCAGTGATCCCCTTGGCGGTGAGCAGTTCTTC CASSDPLGGEQFF
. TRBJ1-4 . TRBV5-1 TGCGCCAGCAGCGTAAGGGGGATTAATGAAAAACTGTTTTTT CASSVRGINEKLFF
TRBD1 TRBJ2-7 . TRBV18 TGTGCCAGCTCACCATTGGACAGGGAATACGAGCAGTACTTC CASSPLDREYEQYF
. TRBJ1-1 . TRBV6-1 TGTGCTGCCGACAGCGACACTGAGGCTTTCTTT CAADSDTEAFF
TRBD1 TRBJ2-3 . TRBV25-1 TGTGCCAGCAGTCGGACAGGCCGCACAGATACGCAGTATTTT CASSRTGRTDTQYF
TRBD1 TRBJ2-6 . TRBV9 TGTGCCAGCAGCGTAGGGGAACAGGGGATCTCTGGGGCCAACGTCCTGACTTTC CASSVGEQGISGANVLTF
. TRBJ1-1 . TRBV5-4 TGTGCCAGCAGCTTCCCCTCCGGTGAAGCTTTCTTT CASSFPSGEAFF
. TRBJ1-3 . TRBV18 TGTGCCAGCTCACCATCTACCGTCTCCCGCTCTGGAAACACCATATATTTT CASSPSTVSRSGNTIYF
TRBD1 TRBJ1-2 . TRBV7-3 TGTGCCAGCAGCCGACAACCCCGGGACAGGGCCTATGGCTACACCTTC CASSRQPRDRAYGYTF
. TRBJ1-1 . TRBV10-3 TGTGCCATCAGGACGACTACGGTGAACACTGAAGCTTTCTTT CAIRTTTVNTEAFF
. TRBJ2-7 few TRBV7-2 TGTGCCAGCAGCTTAGGTACATCGGCGGGGCAGTACTTC CASSLGTSAGQYF
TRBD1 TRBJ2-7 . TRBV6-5 TGTGCCAGCACCCCGCCAGGACAGGGGGCGCGGCAGTACTTC CASTPPGQGARQYF
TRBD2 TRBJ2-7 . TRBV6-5 TGTGCCACACGGACTAGCGGGGTTCTCTACGAGCAGTACTTC CATRTSGVLYEQYF
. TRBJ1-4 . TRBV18 TGTGCCAGCTCCGGGGGTACTAATGAAAAACTGTTTTTT CASSGGTNEKLFF
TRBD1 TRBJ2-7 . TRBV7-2 TGTGCCAGCACTTCCCCAACAGGGGGCCACGAGCAGTACTTC CASTSPTGGHEQYF
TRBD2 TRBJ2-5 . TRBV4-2 TGTGCCAGCAGCCCGGGACTAGACCTCCAAGAGACCCAGTACTTC CASSPGLDLQETQYF
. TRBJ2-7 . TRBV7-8 TGTGCCAGCAGCTTATCCACTCTGGAGGATACCTACGAGCAGTACTTC CASSLSTLEDTYEQYF
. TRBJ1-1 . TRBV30 TGTGCCTGGAGTAGACAGGATAACACTGAAGCTTTCTTT CAWSRQDNTEAFF
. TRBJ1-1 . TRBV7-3 TGTGCCAGCAGCTTTGAAGGGGTTAGCACTGAAGCTTTCTTT CASSFEGVSTEAFF
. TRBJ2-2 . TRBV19 TGTGCCAGTAGCATGGGGCGGAGGAACACCGGGGAGCTGTTTTTT CASSMGRRNTGELFF
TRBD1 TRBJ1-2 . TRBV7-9 TGTGCCAGCAGCTTAGCGGGTATTACAGGGGTTATGAGTGGCTACACCTTC CASSLAGITGVMSGYTF
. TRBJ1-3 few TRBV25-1 TGTGCCAGCAGTGAATATGGAGCCTGGGACACCATATATTTT CASSEYGAWDTIYF
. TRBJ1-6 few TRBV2 TGTGCCAGCAGCGTCTTCCTGACAGGTTCAAATTCACCCCTCCACTTT CASSVFLTGSNSPLHF
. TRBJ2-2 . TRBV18 TGTGCCAGCTCACCCCCCCGGGCCGGGGAGCTGTTTTTT CASSPPRAGELFF
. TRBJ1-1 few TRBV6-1 TGTGCCAGCAGCCCGGTTGAATGGGGGGACACTGAAGCTTTCTTT CASSPVEWGDTEAFF
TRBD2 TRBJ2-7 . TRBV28 TGTGCCAGCAGTCCCTCGGGGGGGAGGACCTACGAGCAGTACTTC CASSPSGGRTYEQYF
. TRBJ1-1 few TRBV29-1 TGCAGCGTTGAGGCGCGGGGGAACACTGAAGCTTTCTTT CSVEARGNTEAFF
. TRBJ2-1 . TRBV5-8 TGTGCCAGCAGTCTTACCCTCATGGGACTCCAACTTGGGGATGAGCAGTTCTTC CASSLTLMGLQLGDEQFF
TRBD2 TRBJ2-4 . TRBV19 TGTGCCAGTAGTACCGGGACTAGCGGGAGTGACATTCAGTACTTC CASSTGTSGSDIQYF
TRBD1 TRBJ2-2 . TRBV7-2 TGTGCCAGCAGCTTGGGACAGCTGAACACCGGGGAGCTGTTTTTT CASSLGQLNTGELFF
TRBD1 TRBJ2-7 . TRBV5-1 TGCGCCAGCAGCCCAAGCAACGGACAGGGGATCTACGAGCAGTACTTC CASSPSNGQGIYEQYF
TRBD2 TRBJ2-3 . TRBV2 TGTGCCAGCAGTGATAAGCGGGGGGGCATAGATACGCAGTATTTT CASSDKRGGIDTQYF
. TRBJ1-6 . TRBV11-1 TGTGCCAGCAGCTTAGTGCAGAATTCACCCCTCCACTTT CASSLVQNSPLHF
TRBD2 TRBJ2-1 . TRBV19 TGTGCCAGTAGTATAGTACGAGCGGGAGTTAGGTACAATGAGCAGTTCTTC CASSIVRAGVRYNEQFF
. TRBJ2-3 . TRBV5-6 TGTGCCAGCAGCTTGGGTTCGACTAGGCGCACAGATACGCAGTATTTT CASSLGSTRRTDTQYF